The entry that follows covers one T cell receptor beta chain sequence. Its matching antigen is unknown. V was clipped by 3 bases and J by 4 bases; unmatched bases: 2. Germline-derived CDR1 and CDR2 are SGHTA and FQGNSA. The CDR3 has 15 residues. TCRdb independently ran MiXCR on the 5' RACE reads; one entry per CDR3 protein. The sample holds tens of thousands of distinct CDR3 sequences; about 5.5% are singletons and the top ten take 2% to 2.5%. The data were obtained in a study of neurological immune-mediated disorders. The unsorted libraries originated from 2 million PBMCs that had been stored at -80 C. Findings of the study overall: The multiple sclerosis repertoire cluster had no clinical or MRI feature associated with it.

This sequence joins TRBV7-2 and TRBJ2-1; 11 bases are shared with TRBD2. This receptor was taken from a woman aged 25 to 45 with multiple sclerosis. The sequencing input was PBMCs. CDR3 region: CASSLGLAAYNEQFF. CDR3 DNA sequence: TGTGCCAGCAGCTTGGGACTAGCGGCTTACAATGAGCAGTTCTTC.